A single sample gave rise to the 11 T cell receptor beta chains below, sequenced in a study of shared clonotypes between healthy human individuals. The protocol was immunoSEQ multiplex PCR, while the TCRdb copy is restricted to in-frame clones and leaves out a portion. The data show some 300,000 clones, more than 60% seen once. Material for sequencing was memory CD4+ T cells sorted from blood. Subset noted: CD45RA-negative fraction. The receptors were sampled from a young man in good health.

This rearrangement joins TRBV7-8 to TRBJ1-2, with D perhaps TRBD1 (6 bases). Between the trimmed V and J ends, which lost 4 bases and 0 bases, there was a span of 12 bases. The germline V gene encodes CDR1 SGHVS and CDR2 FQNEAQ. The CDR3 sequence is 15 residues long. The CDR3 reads CASSSLGGTNYGYTF. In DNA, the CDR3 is TGTGCCAGCAGCTCCTTAGGGGGGACTAACTATGGCTACACCTTC.

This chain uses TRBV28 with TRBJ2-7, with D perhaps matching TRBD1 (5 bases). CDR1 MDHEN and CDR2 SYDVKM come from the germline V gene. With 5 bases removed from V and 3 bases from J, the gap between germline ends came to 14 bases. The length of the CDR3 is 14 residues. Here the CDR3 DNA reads TGTGCCAGCAGTCTCATAGGCAGGGACTACGAGCAGTACTTC. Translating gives CASSLIGRDYEQYF. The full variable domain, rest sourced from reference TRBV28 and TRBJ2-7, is DVKVTQSSRYLVKRTGEKVFLECVQDMDHENMFWYRQDPGLGLRLIYFSYDVKMKEKGDIPEGYSVSREKKERFSLILESASTNQTSMYLCASSLIGRDYEQYFGPGTRLTVT.

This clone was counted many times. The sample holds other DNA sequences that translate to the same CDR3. In nucleotides, the CDR3 is TGTGCCAGCAGTGAATTGGCAGGCTACAATGAGCAGTTCTTC. Translation gives CASSELAGYNEQFF. The V and J genes are TRBV6-4 and TRBJ2-1, with D unclear. V lost 3 bases to trimming and J lost 3 bases, with 9 bases between them. The CDR3 totals 14 residues. From germline, CDR1 is MRHNA and CDR2 SNTAGT.

The CDR3 DNA is TGTGCCAGTAGTGCCCTGGGACAGGGGTCCAGTCAGCCCCAGCATTTT. The encoded protein is CASSALGQGSSQPQHF. The chain joins TRBV19 to TRBJ1-5; 10 bases line up with TRBD1. CDR1 and CDR2 from the germline V gene are LNHDA and SQIVND (reference sequence). This CDR3 comprises 16 residues. V was clipped by 5 bases and J by 6 bases; unmatched bases: 10. The whole variable domain, filled in from reference TRBV19 and TRBJ1-5, reads DGGITQSPKYLFRKEGQNVTLSCEQNLNHDAMYWYRQDPGQGLRLIYYSQIVNDFQKGDIAEGYSVSREKKESFPLTVTSAQKNPTAFYLCASSALGQGSSQPQHFGDGTRLSIL.

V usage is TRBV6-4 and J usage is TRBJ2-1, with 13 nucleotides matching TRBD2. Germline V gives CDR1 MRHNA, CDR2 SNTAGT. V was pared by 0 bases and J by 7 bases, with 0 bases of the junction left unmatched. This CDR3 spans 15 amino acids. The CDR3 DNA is TGTGCCAGCAGTGACTCACTAGCGGGAGGGAATGAGCAGTTCTTC. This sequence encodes CASSDSLAGGNEQFF.

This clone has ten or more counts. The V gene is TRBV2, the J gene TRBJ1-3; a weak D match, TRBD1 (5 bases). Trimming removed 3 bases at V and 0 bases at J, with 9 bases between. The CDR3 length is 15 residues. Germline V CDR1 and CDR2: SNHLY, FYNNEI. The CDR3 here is CASSDSGRSGNTIYF. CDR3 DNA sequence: TGTGCCAGCAGTGATTCAGGGCGCTCTGGAAACACCATATATTTT.

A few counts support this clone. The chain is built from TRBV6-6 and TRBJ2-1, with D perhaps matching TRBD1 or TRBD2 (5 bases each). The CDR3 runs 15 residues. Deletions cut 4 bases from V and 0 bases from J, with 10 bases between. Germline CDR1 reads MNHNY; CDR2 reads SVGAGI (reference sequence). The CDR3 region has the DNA TGTGCCAGCAGTTTCGCTGGGGGCTCCTACAATGAGCAGTTCTTC. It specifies CASSFAGGSYNEQFF.

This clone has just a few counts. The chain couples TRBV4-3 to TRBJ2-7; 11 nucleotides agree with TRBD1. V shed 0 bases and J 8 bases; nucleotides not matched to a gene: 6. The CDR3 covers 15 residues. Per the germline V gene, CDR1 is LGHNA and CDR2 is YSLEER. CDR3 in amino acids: CASSQEGGQGAKQYF. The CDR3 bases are TGCGCCAGCAGCCAAGAAGGCGGACAGGGGGCAAAGCAGTACTTC.

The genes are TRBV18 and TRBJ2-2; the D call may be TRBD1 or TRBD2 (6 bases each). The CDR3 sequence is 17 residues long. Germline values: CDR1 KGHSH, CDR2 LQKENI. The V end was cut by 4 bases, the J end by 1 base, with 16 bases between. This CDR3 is CASSQRLAGQNTGELFF. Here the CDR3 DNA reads TGTGCCAGCTCACAACGACTCGCGGGACAGAACACCGGGGAGCTGTTTTTT. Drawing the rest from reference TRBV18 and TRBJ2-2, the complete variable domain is NAGVMQNPRHLVRRRGQEARLRCSPMKGHSHVYWYRQLPEEGLKFMVYLQKENIIDESGMPKERFSAEFPKEGPSILRIQQVVRGDSAAYFCASSQRLAGQNTGELFFGEGSRLTVL.

The CDR3 DNA is TGTGCCAGCAGCCCAAGGGGTTCCTACGAGCAGTACTTC. Translation: CASSPRGSYEQYF. The chain is built from TRBV13 and TRBJ2-7, with D possibly TRBD1 on 5 matching bases. Between the trimmed V and J ends, which lost 5 bases and 1 base, there was a span of 9 bases. The CDR3 is 13 residues long. Germline-derived CDR1 and CDR2 are PRHDT and FYEKMQ (reference sequence).

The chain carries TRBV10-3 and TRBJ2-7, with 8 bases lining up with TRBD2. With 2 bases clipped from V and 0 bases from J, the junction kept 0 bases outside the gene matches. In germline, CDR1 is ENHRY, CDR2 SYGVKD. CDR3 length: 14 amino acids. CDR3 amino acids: CAISEGTSSYEQYF. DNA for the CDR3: TGTGCCATCAGTGAGGGGACTAGCTCCTACGAGCAGTACTTC.